The text below deals with one T cell receptor beta chain. The V gene's germline CDR1 is MNHEY and CDR2 SVGAGI. V gave up 7 bases and J gave up 3 bases, with 11 bases separating them. CDR3 length equals 13 residues. This sample was included in a study of blood T cell repertoires in COVID-19. Study details: Acute and convalescent COVID-19 samples came from the United States, Italy and Spain.

Sequenced by immunoSEQ multiplex PCR; TCRdb stores in-frame clones only, minus some. The sample contains fewer than 350,000 clones, 88% of which appear only once. The genes are TRBV6-5 and TRBJ2-3, with D perhaps matching TRBD2 (6 bases). Sequencing used peripheral blood. The sequence derives from a man between 18 and 29 years old with active or convalescent COVID-19. CDR3 bases: TGTGCCAGCAATCGGGGGTCGACAGATACGCAGTATTTT. Translating it yields CASNRGSTDTQYF.